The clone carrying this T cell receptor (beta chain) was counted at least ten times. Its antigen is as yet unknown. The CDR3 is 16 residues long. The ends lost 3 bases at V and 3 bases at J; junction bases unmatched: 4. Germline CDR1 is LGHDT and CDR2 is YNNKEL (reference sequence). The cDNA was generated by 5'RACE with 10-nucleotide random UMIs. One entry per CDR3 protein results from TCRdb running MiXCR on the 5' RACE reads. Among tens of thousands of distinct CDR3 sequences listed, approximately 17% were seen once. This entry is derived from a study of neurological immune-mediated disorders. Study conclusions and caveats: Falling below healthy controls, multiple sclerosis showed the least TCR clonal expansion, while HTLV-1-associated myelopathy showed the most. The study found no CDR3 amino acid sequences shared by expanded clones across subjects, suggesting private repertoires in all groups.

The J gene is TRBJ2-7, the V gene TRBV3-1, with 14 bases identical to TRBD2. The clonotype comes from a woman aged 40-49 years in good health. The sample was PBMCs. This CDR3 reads CASSHPGTSGGYEQYF. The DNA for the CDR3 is TGTGCCAGCAGCCACCCCGGGACTAGCGGGGGCTACGAGCAGTACTTC.